This T cell receptor beta chain is from a study of liver allograft versus peripheral blood T cells. Across the whole study: Graft-liver T cell receptor repertoires were compared against recipient peripheral blood repertoires.

By share of the sample, this clonotype is medium-sized. Its specificity is not known. This CDR3 spans 12 amino acids. Germline CDR1 SGHDT, CDR2 YYEEEE. The V and J ends lost 3 bases and 4 bases respectively, with 7 bases between them. Study results and limitations: Liver allograft repertoires of T cell receptors reportedly diverged from peripheral blood repertoires.

TCRdb independently ran MiXCR on the reads; one entry per CDR3 protein. The table includes several thousand distinct CDR3 sequences, roughly 18% detected once. The genes are TRBV5-6 and TRBJ1-2; D uncertain. This clonotype originated in a human patient who had a liver transplant. T cells may partly derive from the graft donor. CDR3 loop: CASSSRAYGYTF. The DNA for the CDR3 is TGTGCCAGCAGCTCGAGGGCCTATGGCTACACCTTC.